This is a list of T cell receptor beta chains from one sample in a study of cytomegalovirus exposure and HLA in healthy donors. Using immunoSEQ multiplex PCR, the repertoire was profiled, and TCRdb retains in-frame clones only, with some absent. The data contain 160,000 or so clones, approximately 80% of them singletons. The specimen sequenced was PBMCs. The receptors stem from a man over 45 in good health and CMV-seropositive. CDR3s include the opening cysteine and the closing phenylalanine or tryptophan. D genes are given only for firm matches. Only some rows state a clone size, as once, few, many or a class for expanded clones.

D	V	size	J	length	DNA	CDR3
-	TRBV7-3	-	TRBJ1-1	13	TGTGCCAGCAGCTCCACAGGGAACACTGAAGCTTTCTTT	CASSSTGNTEAFF
-	TRBV7-3	-	TRBJ2-1	13	TGTGCCAGCAGCTTGAACAGGGAGAGGGAGCAGTTCTTC	CASSLNREREQFF
-	TRBV6-6	-	TRBJ1-5	16	TGTGCCAGCAGTTACTGGGCAGGTTATAGCAATCAGCCCCAGCATTTT	CASSYWAGYSNQPQHF
TRBD1	TRBV23-1	-	TRBJ1-1	20	TGCGCCAGCAGTCTCTTAAATCGGAGACAGGGGGCAGTTTACAGGACTGAAGCTTTCTTT	CASSLLNRRQGAVYRTEAFF
TRBD2	TRBV6-5	-	TRBJ2-1	12	TGTGCCAGCAGTTCCTCTAGCGGGGCCTCATTCTTC	CASSSSSGASFF
-	TRBV4-1	-	TRBJ2-7	14	TGCGCCAGCAGCCTTTCCGGGACTTCCTACGAGCAGTACTTC	CASSLSGTSYEQYF
TRBD2	TRBV10-3	-	TRBJ2-1	14	TGTGCCACAACGGCGCGGGGGGACTACAATGAGCAGTTCTTC	CATTARGDYNEQFF
TRBD1	TRBV6-5	-	TRBJ2-7	15	TGTGCCAGCAGTGTAGACAGGGGGCGTTCCTACGAGCAGTACTTC	CASSVDRGRSYEQYF
-	TRBV19	-	TRBJ1-2	15	TGTGCCAGTAGTCTCTGGGCGAAAACTAACTATGGCTACACCTTC	CASSLWAKTNYGYTF
TRBD2	TRBV5-1	-	TRBJ2-1	15	TGCGCCAGCAGTCGGACTAGCGGGAGAGTCAATGAGCAGTTCTTC	CASSRTSGRVNEQFF
-	TRBV7-9	-	TRBJ2-3	11	TGTGCCAGCACCCGGGGGGATACGCAGTATTTT	CASTRGDTQYF
TRBD1	TRBV30	few	TRBJ1-2	13	TGTGCCTGGAGTCAAACAGGGGTGTCTGGCTACACCTTC	CAWSQTGVSGYTF
TRBD2	TRBV28	-	TRBJ2-3	14	TGTGCCAGCAGGCCGGGACTAGCCACAGATACGCAGTATTTT	CASRPGLATDTQYF
TRBD2	TRBV12-5	-	TRBJ2-1	14	TGTGCTAGTGGGAAACTAGCGGGCGAAGGCGAGCAGTTCTTC	CASGKLAGEGEQFF
-	TRBV19	-	TRBJ2-5	15	TGTGCCAGTAGTATAGTCGGGAGTAGCCGGGAGACCCAGTACTTC	CASSIVGSSRETQYF
-	TRBV6-6	-	TRBJ2-2	11	TGTGCCAGCCTTAACACCGGGGAGCTGTTTTTT	CASLNTGELFF
-	TRBV7-8	-	TRBJ1-2	17	TGTGCCAGCAGCCAATCGAAAGGCATAGACAGTAGGGTGGGCTACACCTTC	CASSQSKGIDSRVGYTF
TRBD2	TRBV15	-	TRBJ2-5	16	TGTGCCACCAGCAGAGATCGGGCGGGAGGGCGGGAGACCCAGTACTTC	CATSRDRAGGRETQYF
-	TRBV28	once	TRBJ1-2	12	TGTGCCAGCAGTTTAGTGAGGAAAGGCTACACCTTC	CASSLVRKGYTF
-	TRBV6-1	-	TRBJ2-2	16	TGTGCCAGCAGTGAAGTCCTGGGGGGTTGGGCCGGGGAGCTGTTTTTT	CASSEVLGGWAGELFF
-	TRBV7-6	-	TRBJ1-3	13	TGTGCCAGCAGCTCAGGGGTCCAGGGTAAATTCTTATTT	CASSSGVQGKFLF
-	TRBV4-3	-	TRBJ2-7	14	TGCGCCAGCAGCCAAGATAGGGGGACCTACGAGCAGTACTTC	CASSQDRGTYEQYF
TRBD2	TRBV2	-	TRBJ2-1	15	TGTGCCAGCAGCCCAGCGGGGGGAAGGTACAATGAGCAGTTCTTC	CASSPAGGRYNEQFF
-	TRBV13	-	TRBJ1-3	13	TGTGCCAGCAGGAGCAGGGGTGGAAACACCATATATTTT	CASRSRGGNTIYF
TRBD2	TRBV18	-	TRBJ2-3	14	TGTGCCAGCTCTATAGCGGGACACACAGATACGCAGTATTTT	CASSIAGHTDTQYF
TRBD1	TRBV7-9	-	TRBJ1-2	15	TGTGCCAGCAACCCGACAGGGGACCTCAACTATGGCTACACCTTC	CASNPTGDLNYGYTF
-	TRBV7-2	-	TRBJ2-1	19	TGTGCCAGCAGCCCGCTCACATTCTACCCAGCGGCCTCCTACAATGAGCAGTTCTTC	CASSPLTFYPAASYNEQFF
TRBD1	TRBV7-9	-	TRBJ1-1	14	TGTGCCAGCAGCCTGTCGCCGGGACAGAGGGAAGCTTTCTTT	CASSLSPGQREAFF
-	TRBV6-5	-	TRBJ2-7	12	TGTGCCATTGGGCCGGATTCCTACGAGCAGTACTTC	CAIGPDSYEQYF
-	TRBV19	-	TRBJ2-7	12	TGTGCCGTGAGGGCGAGCGACTACGAGCAGTACTTC	CAVRASDYEQYF
TRBD1	TRBV28	-	TRBJ1-1	14	TGTGCCAGCACCGGGGGACAGGGTTTTGCTGAAGCTTTCTTT	CASTGGQGFAEAFF
TRBD1	TRBV19	-	TRBJ1-2	15	TGTGCCAGTAGTAAAGGGACAGGAGCTAACTATGGCTACACCTTC	CASSKGTGANYGYTF
TRBD2	TRBV4-1	-	TRBJ2-7	16	TGTGCCAGCAGCCAAACAGGGCGGGAGGGTACCTACGAGCAGTACTTC	CASSQTGREGTYEQYF
TRBD1	TRBV5-6	-	TRBJ2-1	15	TGTGCCAGCAGCTATCGGGACAGAGGGCCAGGGGAGCAGTTCTTC	CASSYRDRGPGEQFF
TRBD2	TRBV9	-	TRBJ2-4	14	TGTGCCAGCAGCGATGGGGGGGGTGGGAACATTCAGTACTTC	CASSDGGGGNIQYF
-	TRBV30	many	TRBJ2-2	14	TGTGCCTGGAGTCGGCTAGCGAACACCGGGGAGCTGTTTTTT	CAWSRLANTGELFF
TRBD1	TRBV19	-	TRBJ2-3	18	TGTGCCAGTAGTATGAGTCAGGGGGCCTCTATAGGAACAGATACGCAGTATTTT	CASSMSQGASIGTDTQYF
TRBD1	TRBV28	-	TRBJ1-6	13	TGTGCCAGCCGGGACAGCAGGAATTCACCCCTCCACTTT	CASRDSRNSPLHF
-	TRBV30	-	TRBJ2-7	12	TGTGCCTGGGGCCCGGGTCTCTACGAGCAGTACTTC	CAWGPGLYEQYF
-	TRBV4-2	-	TRBJ2-5	15	TGTGCCAGCAGCCAGATACGGGGGGCCCAAGAGACCCAGTACTTC	CASSQIRGAQETQYF